This entry lists 10 T cell receptor beta chains sequenced from one sample in a study of cytomegalovirus exposure and HLA in healthy donors. The primer mix had 60 Vbeta and 13 Jbeta primers. Profiled with immunoSEQ multiplex PCR; TCRdb holds only in-frame clones, not every one. The sample lists approximately 180,000 clones; 80% to 85% were seen once. The sequencing sample was made of PBMCs. All receptors come from a woman aged 25-40 years in good health and CMV-seronegative.

The chain carries TRBV6-5 and TRBJ1-1; 8 bases are a match to TRBD1. Germline loops: CDR1 MNHEY, CDR2 SVGAGI. This CDR3 has 14 residues. The V gene end was trimmed by 5 bases and the J gene end by 6 bases; junction bases not matched to a gene: 8. The CDR3 DNA reads as TGTGCCAGCAGTCTGGACAGGGTTGGCGCTGAAGCTTTCTTT. Amino acids: CASSLDRVGAEAFF.

V gene TRBV5-6 combines with J gene TRBJ2-3, with TRBD2 matching over 11 bases. The CDR3 length is 15 residues. V trimming: 4 bases; J trimming: 2 bases; junction bases outside the gene matches: 3. The germline gives CDR1 SGHDT, CDR2 YYEEEE. This CDR3 is CASSPLAGATDTQYF. The CDR3 DNA sequence: TGTGCCAGCAGCCCACTAGCGGGAGCCACAGATACGCAGTATTTT.

V usage is TRBV7-9 and J usage is TRBJ2-1, with 9 bases matching TRBD1. Trimming took 9 bases from V and 7 from J; bases not matched to a gene: 7. Germline lookup yields CDR1 SEHNR and CDR2 FQNEAQ (reference sequence). The CDR3 has 13 residues. CDR3 sequence reads: CARGTGTGNEQFF. The CDR3 region has the DNA TGTGCCAGGGGGACAGGGACAGGGAATGAGCAGTTCTTC.

In this sample, this clone turned up a few times. This chain connects TRBV4-3 to TRBJ2-1; 11 bases are a match to TRBD2. Losses at the gene ends were 6 bases for V and 7 bases for J; bases not matched to a gene: 8. The V gene's germline CDR1 is LGHNA and CDR2 YSLEER. This CDR3 region has 15 residues. In DNA, the CDR3 is TGCGCCAGCAGTACAACGGTAGCGGGGGGGAATGAGCAGTTCTTC. Protein sequence: CASSTTVAGGNEQFF.

Regarding this clone: A junction end diverges from the germline sequence, so it may reflect a read error. The rearrangement uses TRBV6-1 and TRBJ2-7; 9 bases align to TRBD2. Germline V gene data show CDR1 as MNHNS and CDR2 as SASEGT. This CDR3 has 16 residues. The CDR3 is CASREELAGLSYEQYF. The CDR3 region has the DNA TGTGCCAGCAGGGAAGAACTAGCGGGCCTCTCCTACGAGCAGTACTTC.

This chain connects TRBV7-9 to TRBJ2-3, with 8 bases aligning to TRBD2. The CDR3 totals 17 residues. Looked up from germline, CDR1 is SEHNR and CDR2 is FQNEAQ (reference sequence). V gave up 8 bases and J gave up 8 bases; unmatched junction bases: 21. CDR3 region: CASGAKGSGGFEGTQYF. In DNA form, the CDR3 reads TGTGCCAGCGGCGCAAAAGGGAGCGGGGGTTTCGAAGGTACGCAGTATTTT. The full variable domain, with the rest looked up from reference TRBV7-9 and TRBJ2-3, is DTGVSQNPRHKITKRGQNVTFRCDPISEHNRLYWYRQTLGQGPEFLTYFQNEAQLEKSRLLSDRFSAERPKGSFSTLEIQRTEQGDSAMYLCASGAKGSGGFEGTQYFGPGTRLTVL.

The chain has TRBV10-3 and TRBJ2-1; D is possibly TRBD2 (6 bases). This CDR3 is built from 16 residues. V was cut by 1 base and J by 7 bases, with 17 bases left in between. Germline lookup yields CDR1 ENHRY and CDR2 SYGVKD. CDR3 amino acids: CAISEYGGPKRNEQFF. The CDR3, as DNA: TGTGCCATCAGTGAGTACGGAGGGCCGAAGAGGAATGAGCAGTTCTTC.

The CDR3 loop is CASSISAGRATGEQYF. For the CDR3, the DNA is TGTGCCAGTAGTATATCAGCCGGGAGGGCCACTGGCGAGCAGTACTTC. The V gene is TRBV19, the J gene TRBJ2-7; 8 nucleotides match TRBD2. The CDR3 is 16 amino acids. J lost 6 bases, V lost 2 bases, and 12 bases had no gene match. The germline CDR1 and CDR2 sequences are LNHDA and SQIVND (reference sequence).

This clone was observed a few times. The J gene is TRBJ2-7, the V gene TRBV9; 9 nucleotides match TRBD2. J was trimmed by 8 bases and V by 0 bases; bases with no gene match: 9. Per germline, CDR1 SGDLS and CDR2 YYNGEE. CDR3 size: 15 residues. CDR3 sequence: CASSVEASGNAKQYF. CDR3 DNA sequence: TGTGCCAGCAGCGTAGAGGCTAGCGGGAATGCAAAGCAGTACTTC. The entire variable domain, with the rest obtained from reference TRBV9 and TRBJ2-7, is as follows: DSGVTQTPKHLITATGQRVTLRCSPRSGDLSVYWYQQSLDQGLQFLIQYYNGEERAKGNILERFSAQQFPDLHSELNLSSLELGDSALYFCASSVEASGNAKQYFGPGTRLTVT.

The chain employs TRBV9 and TRBJ2-5; TRBD2 agrees at 13 bases. Germline CDR1 SGDLS, CDR2 YYNGEE. The V gene end was trimmed by 0 bases and the J gene end by 2 bases; junction bases not matched to a gene: 10. This CDR3 comprises 19 residues. CDR3 in amino acids: CASSVDGLPGLAGQETQYF. The CDR3 nucleotides read TGTGCCAGCAGCGTAGATGGCCTACCGGGACTAGCGGGACAAGAGACCCAGTACTTC. The variable domain in full, completed from reference TRBV9 and TRBJ2-5, reads DSGVTQTPKHLITATGQRVTLRCSPRSGDLSVYWYQQSLDQGLQFLIQYYNGEERAKGNILERFSAQQFPDLHSELNLSSLELGDSALYFCASSVDGLPGLAGQETQYFGPGTRLLVL.